This T cell receptor beta chain was sequenced for a study of blood T cell repertoires in COVID-19. V dropped 5 bases and J dropped 1; count of bases not matched to a gene: 16. This CDR3 is 21 amino acids long. Germline assignment: CDR1 MNHEY and CDR2 SMNVEV (reference sequence). Original processing notes: Counts of nucleated cells, estimated from reference gene primer amplification, were obtained. Here immunoSEQ multiplex PCR was the method, and the copy in TCRdb shows in-frame clones only, minus some. V and J calls and clone size are given by that table; D and trimming were obtained from the DNA. The sample holds a few hundred thousand clones, about 85% seen once.

The sequence was collected from a man in his 60s with acute or convalescent COVID-19. What was sequenced was peripheral blood. The V gene is TRBV27, the J gene TRBJ2-1; TRBD2 aligns across 14 bases. The CDR3 nucleotides read TGTGCCAGCAGTAAAAAGGCCCATGGACTAGCGGGAGGCGCGTCCTACAATGAGCAGTTCTTC. Protein product: CASSKKAHGLAGGASYNEQFF.